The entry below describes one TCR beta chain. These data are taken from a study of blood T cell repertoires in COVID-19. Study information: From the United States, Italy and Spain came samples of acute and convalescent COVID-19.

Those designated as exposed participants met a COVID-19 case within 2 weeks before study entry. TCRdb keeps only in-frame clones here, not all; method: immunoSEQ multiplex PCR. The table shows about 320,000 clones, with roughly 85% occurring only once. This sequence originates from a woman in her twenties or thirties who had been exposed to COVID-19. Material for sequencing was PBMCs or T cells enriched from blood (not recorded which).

The CDR3 is CASELAQRTDTQYF. In nucleotides, the CDR3 is TGTGCCAGCGAACTAGCCCAGCGCACAGATACGCAGTATTTT. The J gene is TRBJ2-3, the V gene TRBV11-1; perhaps TRBD2 as D (6 bases). Germline values: CDR1 SGHAT, CDR2 FQDESV (reference sequence). Trimming left V 8 bases short and J 1 base short, with 13 bases between. This CDR3 has 14 residues. Drawing the rest from reference TRBV11-1 and TRBJ2-3, the complete variable domain is EAEVAQSPRYKITEKSQAVAFWCDPISGHATLYWYRQILGQGPELLVQFQDESVVDDSQLPKDRFSAERLKGVDSTLKIQPAELGDSAMYLCASELAQRTDTQYFGPGTRLTVL.